This TCR beta chain was recorded in a study of CD8 T cells in Susac syndrome. With regard to this clonotype: The antigen remains unidentified.

Random hexamers were used to reverse transcribe about 0.45 to 1 ug of RNA. Coverage of TCR beta CDR3 amplification by immunoSEQ multiplex PCR extended to 54 Vbeta and 13 Jbeta. One entry per CDR3 protein results from TCRdb running MiXCR on the immunoSEQ multiplex PCR reads. The sample has some 300,000 distinct CDR3 sequences; approximately 81% are singletons. Germline assignment: CDR1 SNHLY and CDR2 FYNNEI. V lost 5 bases, J lost 4 bases, and 24 bases lay in between. The CDR3 has 17 amino acids. Points from the study as a whole: An acknowledgment was made by the study that its TCR sequencing and HLA analysis involved relatively few individuals.

In the multiple sclerosis control group, patients were treatment-naive and had stable or active relapsing-remitting disease. Bulk CD8+ and CD4+ cells came from magnetic negative isolation; CD8+ TEMRA by FACS. This clonotype was obtained from a human donor with multiple sclerosis. The chain combines TRBV2 with TRBJ2-7; no definite D call. The sample taken for sequencing was CD8+ T cells from PBMCs. This chain's CDR3 is CASSQAQQGALPYEQYF. In nucleotides, the CDR3 is TGTGCCAGCAGTCAGGCGCAACAAGGAGCCCTCCCGTACGAGCAGTACTTC.